The 20 T cell receptor beta chains listed next were all sequenced from one sample in a study of OX40 agonist ivuxolimab in advanced cancers. Some clones are missing from TCRdb's copy, which holds only in-frame ones; the method was immunoSEQ multiplex PCR. This table holds 45,000 to 60,000 clones, over 80% found once. This specimen consisted of CD4+ or CD8+ T cells sorted from blood, obtained in a trial of the OX40 agonist ivuxolimab. All receptors come from an adult with an advanced solid tumor such as melanoma, head and neck, liver or kidney cancer.

The CDR3 spells CASSPHVSNTGELFF. The CDR3 nucleotides read TGTGCCAGCAGCCCACACGTCTCGAACACCGGGGAGCTGTTTTTT. The chain couples TRBV13 to TRBJ2-2, with D unresolved. Germline V gene lookup returns CDR1 PRHDT and CDR2 FYEKMQ (reference sequence). V lost 5 bases to trimming and J lost 0 bases, with 10 bases between them. This CDR3 is built from 15 residues. The full variable domain, completed using reference TRBV13 and TRBJ2-2, is AAGVIQSPRHLIKEKRETATLKCYPIPRHDTVYWYQQGPGQDPQFLISFYEKMQSDKGSIPDRFSAQQFSDYHSELNMSSLELGDSALYFCASSPHVSNTGELFFGEGSRLTVL.

The chain joins TRBV6-5 to TRBJ2-1, with D unclear. This CDR3 comprises 13 residues. Germline V gene sequence: CDR1 MNHEY, CDR2 SVGAGI. Trimming took 8 bases from V and 2 from J, leaving 10 bases between them. CDR3 sequence reads: CASRTNTYNEQFF. CDR3 bases: TGTGCCAGCCGCACAAATACCTACAATGAGCAGTTCTTC.

The chain joins TRBV29-1 to TRBJ1-3; TRBD1 matches 7 bases. Germline-derived CDR1 and CDR2 are SQVTM and ANQGSEA. V dropped 6 bases and J dropped 0; count of bases not matched to a gene: 8. CDR3 length: 15 amino acids. The CDR3 DNA is TGCAGCGTGACTGGGGACAGCCTCTCTGGAAACACCATATATTTT. This gives the protein CSVTGDSLSGNTIYF.

V is TRBV11-2 and J is TRBJ1-1; the D gene is possibly TRBD1 (5 bases). The CDR3 runs 14 residues. Germline V gene data show CDR1 as SGHAT and CDR2 as FQNNGV. V dropped 2 bases and J dropped 1 base, with 8 bases sitting between them. CDR3 DNA: TGTGCCAGCAGCTTACAGGGAGCGAACACTGAAGCTTTCTTT. Encoded protein: CASSLQGANTEAFF.

The chain links TRBV4-1 to TRBJ1-5; D is undetermined. V was cut by 1 base and J by 7 bases, with 8 bases left in between. The CDR3 has 13 residues. Looked up from germline, CDR1 is MGHRA and CDR2 is YSYEKL. CDR3 in DNA: TGCGCCAGCAGCCAAGCCCTCCCCCAGCCCCAGCATTTT. It specifies CASSQALPQPQHF.

This clone came up once. The CDR3 DNA follows: TGTGCCAGCAGTGAAGCTAGCGGGGGCTACGAGCAGTACTTC. It is translated as CASSEASGGYEQYF. V and J are TRBV6-1 and TRBJ2-7; 9 bases are a match to TRBD2. Germline CDR1 reads MNHNS; CDR2 reads SASEGT. The CDR3 covers 14 residues. With V trimmed by 0 bases and J by 3 bases, 0 bases remained unmatched.

CDR3 nucleotides: TGTGCCAGCAGCCGGGACGGAGCCACTGAAGCTTTCTTT. Translation: CASSRDGATEAFF. J is TRBJ1-1 and V is TRBV7-9; tentatively, D is TRBD1 (5 bases). Germline lookup yields CDR1 SEHNR and CDR2 FQNEAQ (reference sequence). This CDR3 has 13 amino acids. The germline V and J ends were trimmed by 5 bases and 4 bases, with 11 bases remaining between them. Full variable domain (remainder filled in from reference TRBV7-9 and TRBJ1-1): DTGVSQNPRHKITKRGQNVTFRCDPISEHNRLYWYRQTLGQGPEFLTYFQNEAQLEKSRLLSDRFSAERPKGSFSTLEIQRTEQGDSAMYLCASSRDGATEAFFGQGTRLTVV.

This clone came up once. V gene TRBV7-9 combines with J gene TRBJ1-2; D not resolved. The CDR3 runs to 12 residues. Trimming removed 1 base from V and 4 bases from J, with 4 bases in between. Per germline, CDR1 SEHNR and CDR2 FQNEAQ (reference sequence). CDR3 sequence: CASSLGSYGYTF. The DNA for the CDR3 is TGTGCCAGCAGCTTAGGTTCCTATGGCTACACCTTC. The full variable domain, rest sourced from reference TRBV7-9 and TRBJ1-2, is DTGVSQNPRHKITKRGQNVTFRCDPISEHNRLYWYRQTLGQGPEFLTYFQNEAQLEKSRLLSDRFSAERPKGSFSTLEIQRTEQGDSAMYLCASSLGSYGYTFGSGTRLTVV.

V and J are TRBV28 and TRBJ2-3; D is ambiguous. Trimming stripped 7 bases from V and 0 bases from J, with 14 bases between. This CDR3 region has 15 residues. Germline V gene data show CDR1 as MDHEN and CDR2 as SYDVKM. This chain's CDR3 is CASTHVYSSTDTQYF. The CDR3 nucleotides read TGTGCCAGCACCCACGTATACTCTAGCACAGATACGCAGTATTTT.

The chain recombines TRBV11-2 with TRBJ2-5, with D possibly being TRBD2 (5 bases). Germline CDR1 reads SGHAT; CDR2 reads FQNNGV. V lost 2 bases and J lost 0, with 10 bases in between. The CDR3 is made up of 15 amino acids. CDR3 sequence (DNA): TGTGCCAGCAGCTTAACTTCCGGGAACCAAGAGACCCAGTACTTC. This translates into CASSLTSGNQETQYF.

The gene calls are TRBV10-3 and TRBJ2-7; 7 nucleotides agree with TRBD1. V was clipped by 2 bases and J by 2 bases; unmatched bases: 0. This CDR3 contains 13 residues. CDR1 ENHRY and CDR2 SYGVKD come from the germline V gene. The CDR3 DNA is TGTGCCATCAGTGAGGGACAGGCCTACGAGCAGTACTTC. It encodes CAISEGQAYEQYF.

J is TRBJ2-1 and V is TRBV5-1; TRBD1 agrees at 8 bases. The V segment lost 4 bases and the J segment 3 bases; nucleotides outside the gene matches: 12. CDR1 is SGHRS and CDR2 is YFSETQ in the germline V gene. The CDR3 is 17 amino acids. CDR3 nucleotides: TGCGCCAGCAGCCTGGAGACAGGGGAGGTTTTCTACAATGAGCAGTTCTTC. Its protein product is CASSLETGEVFYNEQFF.

The chain's CDR3 is CASSGGYGTSGREGYGEQYF. CDR3 bases: TGTGCCAGCAGCGGAGGATATGGGACTAGCGGGAGAGAGGGGTATGGCGAGCAGTACTTC. The chain carries TRBV13 and TRBJ2-7; 14 bases are shared with TRBD2. CDR1 and CDR2 from the germline V gene are PRHDT and FYEKMQ (reference sequence). The CDR3 runs to 20 residues. V lost 5 bases, J lost 6 bases, and 21 bases stayed unmatched.

This clone was observed once. This sequence joins TRBV11-3 and TRBJ2-7; D may be TRBD2 (6 bases). Trimming shortened V by 3 bases and J by 2 bases, and 17 bases separated the two germline ends. In germline, CDR1 is SGHNT, CDR2 YENEEA. The length of the CDR3 is 16 residues. Here the CDR3 reads CASSLGGRLKTYEQYF. CDR3 nucleotide sequence: TGTGCCAGCAGCTTGGGGGGACGGCTTAAAACCTACGAGCAGTACTTC.

The chain links TRBV28 to TRBJ1-1; D is unclear. V was clipped by 4 bases and J by 0 bases, with 15 bases between them. Germline assignment: CDR1 MDHEN and CDR2 SYDVKM. The CDR3 extends over 16 amino acids. This chain's CDR3 is CASSSGVGVMNTEAFF. CDR3 DNA: TGTGCCAGCAGTTCGGGTGTCGGGGTCATGAACACTGAAGCTTTCTTT.

The chain links TRBV28 to TRBJ2-3, with TRBD2 matching 10 bases. This CDR3 is 17 amino acids long. The germline V gene has CDR1 MDHEN and CDR2 SYDVKM. Unmatched junction bases numbered 8, after V lost 3 bases and J lost 2 bases. CDR3 sequence: CASSLLSSGSVTDTQYF. In DNA, the CDR3 is TGTGCCAGCAGTTTGCTCTCTAGCGGGAGTGTCACAGATACGCAGTATTTT.

This clone was recorded only once. This chain connects TRBV19 to TRBJ1-2; D gene uncertain. The CDR3 covers 11 residues. Germline V gene lookup returns CDR1 LNHDA and CDR2 SQIVND (reference sequence). Trimming removed 1 base at V and 7 bases at J, with 4 bases between. The CDR3 nucleotides are TGTGCCAGTAGTATAGGATCTGGCTACACCTTC. It encodes CASSIGSGYTF.

The rearrangement links TRBV11-1 to TRBJ2-7, with 8 bases aligning to TRBD1. V was pared by 2 bases and J by 2 bases, with 14 bases of the junction left unmatched. The CDR3 loop spans 18 amino acids. Germline loops: CDR1 SGHAT, CDR2 FQDESV (reference sequence). This chain's CDR3 is CASSLLLWDRRTPYEQYF. In DNA, the CDR3 is TGTGCCAGCAGCTTATTGCTCTGGGACAGGCGAACCCCCTACGAGCAGTACTTC.

The V call is TRBV13, the J call TRBJ1-1; tentatively, D is TRBD1 (6 bases). Germline values: CDR1 PRHDT, CDR2 FYEKMQ (reference sequence). The CDR3 is 16 residues long. V was pared by 4 bases and J by 6 bases, with 21 bases between. The CDR3: CASSSPGDTHLAEAFF. The CDR3 bases are TGTGCCAGCAGCTCCCCGGGGGACACCCATTTAGCTGAAGCTTTCTTT.

This clone was recorded only once. The gene calls are TRBV7-2 and TRBJ2-7; 7 bases match TRBD1. V gave up 4 bases and J gave up 6 bases; unmatched junction bases: 12. The germline CDR1 and CDR2 sequences are SGHTA and FQGNSA. This CDR3 region has 15 residues. The CDR3 region has the DNA TGTGCCAGCAGCTATCCCTCCTCCAGGGGGATCGAGCAGTACTTC. It is translated as CASSYPSSRGIEQYF.